This TCR beta chain was profiled in a study of control samples from healthy donors and cancer patients. The data were produced by immunoSEQ multiplex PCR, yet TCRdb's version contains in-frame clones alone and is incomplete. The sample includes tens of thousands of clones, around four fifths seen only once; the top ten take around 15%. After removal of 1 base from V and 5 bases from J, the junction contained 9 bases not matched to a gene. Germline V gene data show CDR1 as LGHDT and CDR2 as YNNKEL (reference sequence). This CDR3 region has 17 residues. Sequences were obtained from blood. This chain connects TRBV3-1 (or the pseudogene TRBV3-2) to TRBJ2-5; 11 bases fit TRBD2. The clonotype originates from a man aged 50-60 years in good health. Written as DNA, the CDR3 is TGTGCCAGCAGCCAAGTTTCCCTAGCGGGAGGTTCTGAGACCCAGTACTTC. It specifies CASSQVSLAGGSETQYF.